This TCR beta chain was obtained from a study of T-cell reconstitution after alpha-beta-depleted transplantation in children. General study findings and limits: The study reportedly traced alpha-beta T cells about two months after transplant to several hundred expanded graft clones. By one year post-transplant, T-cell counts and diversity largely arose from T cells that were newly produced.

Unique molecular identifiers were incorporated during preparation of the TCRbeta library. TCRdb recomputed calls from the PCR reads with MiXCR, one row per CDR3 protein. Counted here are 300,000 to 400,000 distinct CDR3 sequences, around 15% occurring once; the ten biggest clones make up about 41%. The V end was cut by 5 bases, the J end by 0 bases, with 15 bases between. In germline, CDR1 is MDHEN, CDR2 SYDVKM. This CDR3 comprises 16 residues. On this clonotype itself: As yet, its antigen is unknown.

Sequenced material: PBMCs, mostly from graft donor cells, taken 360 days after TCRalphabeta/CD19-depleted stem cell transplant. The origin of this receptor is a male patient aged 2-9 years who had a stem cell transplant for acute lymphoblastic leukemia, so the T cells may come from the graft donor. This chain uses TRBV28 with TRBJ2-3; TRBD2 might be the D (5 bases). The DNA of the CDR3 is TGTGCCAGCAGTCTAAATCTAGCTTCTAGCACAGATACGCAGTATTTT. Encoded protein: CASSLNLASSTDTQYF. Using reference TRBV28 and TRBJ2-3 for the parts outside the CDR3, the full variable domain is DVKVTQSSRYLVKRTGEKVFLECVQDMDHENMFWYRQDPGLGLRLIYFSYDVKMKEKGDIPEGYSVSREKKERFSLILESASTNQTSMYLCASSLNLASSTDTQYFGPGTRLTVL.